This T cell receptor (beta chain) appears in the sequencing data of a study of CD8 T cells in ankylosing spondylitis. General study points: Reports say disease-linked clones showed up significantly more in matched ankylosing spondylitis synovial fluid. Within ankylosing spondylitis blood, a TCR beta motif made up of under 10 highly homologous variants appeared to be characteristic. Reports of some motif variants in reactive arthritis synovial fluid and blood predate this one.

TCR beta libraries were made by quantitative 5'-RACE with molecular barcodes. TCRdb recomputed calls from the 5' RACE reads with MiXCR, one row per CDR3 protein. The top ten hold 15% to 20% of the sample, which has around 390,000 distinct CDR3 sequences, about 20% seen once. With regard to this clonotype: The antigen remains undetermined.

Sequencing input: blood, either unsorted or a sorted T cell fraction (not recorded which). This clonotype was obtained from a male donor with ankylosing spondylitis.

CDR3 nucleotides: TGTGCCAGCAGCCAGTGGCCAATCGGAGGTAATGAAAAACTGTTTTTT. As protein: CASSQWPIGGNEKLFF. V and J are TRBV3-1 and TRBJ1-4; D is unresolved. The V gene lost 3 bases and the J gene lost 4 bases, with 15 bases spanning the gap. The V gene's germline CDR1 is LGHDT and CDR2 YNNKEL (reference sequence). The CDR3 is 16 residues long.